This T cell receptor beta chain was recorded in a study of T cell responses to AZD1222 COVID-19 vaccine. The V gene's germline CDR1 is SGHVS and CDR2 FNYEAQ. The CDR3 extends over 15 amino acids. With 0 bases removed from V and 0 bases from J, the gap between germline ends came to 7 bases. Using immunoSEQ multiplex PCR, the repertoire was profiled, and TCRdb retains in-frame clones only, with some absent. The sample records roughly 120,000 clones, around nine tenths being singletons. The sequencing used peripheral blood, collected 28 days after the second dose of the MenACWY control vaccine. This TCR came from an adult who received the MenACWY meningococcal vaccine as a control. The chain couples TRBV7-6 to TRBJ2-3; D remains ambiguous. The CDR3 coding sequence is TGTGCCAGCAGCTTAGCTTCCCTTAGCACAGATACGCAGTATTTT. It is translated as CASSLASLSTDTQYF.